These T cell receptor beta chains were read from a single sample in a study of blood T cell repertoires in COVID-19. Libraries were prepared by immunoSEQ multiplex PCR; TCRdb keeps only in-frame clonotypes and omits some of them. The sample records approximately 210,000 clones, around 80% being singletons. The sequenced material came from peripheral blood. Source of these receptors: a human donor in a cohort sampled during active COVID-19. Each CDR3 is given with its conserved first and last residue. The order of the fields is V gene, J gene, clone size, D gene, CDR3 DNA, CDR3 protein. D genes are given only for firm matches. A row's size may be missing; if present it is once, few, many or a size class.

>TRBV27|TRBJ1-4|medium-sized|TRBD1
TGTGCCAGCAGTTCAGGACAGGGGGGTGAAAAACTGTTTTTT
CASSSGQGGEKLFF
>TRBV3-1/TRBV3-2|TRBJ1-6|NA|TRBD1
TGTGCCAGCAGCCAAAAGCCCGGGACAGCATATAATTCACCCCTCCACTTT
CASSQKPGTAYNSPLHF
>TRBV30|TRBJ2-7|NA|TRBD2
TGTGTCATGGCTAGCGGGAGTACCCCCTACGAGCAGTACTTC
CVMASGSTPYEQYF
>TRBV28|TRBJ1-5|NA|NA
TGTGCCAGCAGTTTTTTTCTGTATAGCAATCAGCCCCAGCATTTT
CASSFFLYSNQPQHF
>TRBV6-2/TRBV6-3|TRBJ1-5|NA|NA
TGTGCCAGCAGTTACTCGATGGGCAGCAATCAGCCCCAGCATTTT
CASSYSMGSNQPQHF
>TRBV10-3|TRBJ1-1|NA|TRBD1
TGTGCCATCAGTGGCCCGGACAGGGGGCAGGAAGCTTTCTTT
CAISGPDRGQEAFF
>TRBV24-1|TRBJ2-3|NA|TRBD1
TGTGCCACCAGTGGGACAGGGGGCGCAGATACGCAGTATTTT
CATSGTGGADTQYF
>TRBV6-5|TRBJ1-1|NA|NA
TGTGCCAGCAGTTCGGGATTAACGACTGAAGCTTTCTTT
CASSSGLTTEAFF
>TRBV29-1|TRBJ2-2|NA|TRBD2
TGCAGCGTTGTTAGGGGGACTAGCGACACCACCGGGGAGCTGTTTTTT
CSVVRGTSDTTGELFF
>TRBV18|TRBJ1-1|NA|NA
TGTGCCAGCTCACGGACAGCCCCGAACACTGAAGCTTTCTTT
CASSRTAPNTEAFF
>TRBV2|TRBJ2-6|NA|NA
TGTGCCAGCGGTAGTACAGGAGCTGGGGCCAACGTCCTGACTTTC
CASGSTGAGANVLTF
>TRBV7-8|TRBJ2-7|NA|TRBD2
TGTGCCAGCAGCGCCCCTAGCGGGAGGCTATCCTACGAGCAGTACTTC
CASSAPSGRLSYEQYF
>TRBV5-1|TRBJ1-4|NA|TRBD1
TGCGCCAGCAGGGCAGGGGGAACTAATGAAAAACTGTTTTTT
CASRAGGTNEKLFF
>TRBV10-3|TRBJ2-7|few|NA
TGTGCCATCAGTGAAGACACCTACGAGCAGTACTTC
CAISEDTYEQYF
>TRBV2|TRBJ2-4|NA|NA
TGTGCCAGCAGCGTCAGGGGCACAGTTCAGTACTTC
CASSVRGTVQYF
>TRBV19|TRBJ1-1|NA|NA
TGTGCCAGTAGTCTTTCTCGGACTGAAGCTTTCTTT
CASSLSRTEAFF
>TRBV6-5|TRBJ1-1|NA|NA
TGTGCCAGCAGTTACTCGAAACAGGGACGTGGAGCTTTCTTT
CASSYSKQGRGAFF
>TRBV29-1|TRBJ2-3|NA|TRBD1
TGCAGCGTCCTAAAGGACAGGGGGGGTTTCACAGATACGCAGTATTTT
CSVLKDRGGFTDTQYF
>TRBV5-5|TRBJ1-1|NA|TRBD1
TGTGCCAGCAGCACCCAGGACAGGGTTAGGACTGAAGCTTTCTTT
CASSTQDRVRTEAFF
>TRBV11-2|TRBJ1-5|NA|NA
TGTGCCAGCAGCAAGGGGCGCAGCAATCAGCCCCAGCATTTT
CASSKGRSNQPQHF
>TRBV28|TRBJ1-2|NA|TRBD1
TGTGCCAGCAGTTCCGGGACAGGGGGCATTTTCTCTGGCTACACCTTC
CASSSGTGGIFSGYTF
>TRBV7-2|TRBJ2-5|NA|TRBD2
TGTGCCAGCAGCCATTTAGCGGGCCAACCCGAGACCCAGTACTTC
CASSHLAGQPETQYF
>TRBV4-1|TRBJ2-2|NA|TRBD2
TGCGCCAGCAGCCAAAGGCCCCCGGGACTAGCGAACACCGGGGAGCTGTTTTTT
CASSQRPPGLANTGELFF
>TRBV13|TRBJ2-3|NA|NA
TGTGCCAGCAGCTCCCCTAGCAGTCTAACGCAGTATTTT
CASSSPSSLTQYF
>TRBV10-1|TRBJ2-1|NA|NA
TGCGCCAGCAGTGAGTCGAGCTTCTCCTACAATGAGCAGTTCTTC
CASSESSFSYNEQFF
>TRBV14|TRBJ2-2|few|TRBD2
TGTGCCAGCAGCCAAGATGGAAGCGGGAGGGCCACCGGGGAGCTGTTTTTT
CASSQDGSGRATGELFF
>TRBV28|TRBJ1-4|NA|NA
TGTGCCAGCAGTTTAGGGACAACAACTAATGAAAAACTGTTTTTT
CASSLGTTTNEKLFF
>TRBV9|TRBJ2-5|NA|NA
TGTGCCAGCAGCGTAGAGCTCTGGGACTTCACCCAGTACTTC
CASSVELWDFTQYF
>TRBV24-1|TRBJ1-2|NA|NA
TGTGCCACCAGTGACGGGTTCTATGGCTACACCTTC
CATSDGFYGYTF
>TRBV7-9|TRBJ2-7|NA|TRBD2
TGTGCCAGCAGCTCACGCCCAGCGGGGGGCTCCTACGAGCAGTACTTC
CASSSRPAGGSYEQYF
>TRBV2|TRBJ1-2|few|NA
TGTGCCAGCAGTGAAGCGCTCGAGGGAGACACCTTC
CASSEALEGDTF
>TRBV11-2|TRBJ1-2|NA|NA
TGTGCCAGCAGAAATAGGGAGGATGGCTACACCTTC
CASRNREDGYTF
>TRBV18|TRBJ1-5|NA|NA
TGTGCCAGCTCACCCTCCGGTCAGCCCCAGCATTTT
CASSPSGQPQHF
>TRBV5-1|TRBJ2-3|NA|NA
TGCGCCAGCAGCAAAGCCATGCCACGCACAGATACGCAGTATTTT
CASSKAMPRTDTQYF
>TRBV24-1|TRBJ2-7|NA|TRBD1
TGTGCCACCAGTGATCCCGGGACAGGGGGCTACGAGCAGTACTTC
CATSDPGTGGYEQYF
>TRBV2|TRBJ1-1|NA|NA
TGTGCCAGCAGTGGGGAGGTTGAAGCTTTCTTT
CASSGEVEAFF
>TRBV12-3/TRBV12-4|TRBJ1-4|NA|NA
TGTGCCAGCAGTTACTCAACTAATGAAAAACTGTTTTTT
CASSYSTNEKLFF
>TRBV6-5|TRBJ1-2|once|NA
TGTGCCAGCAGTTTCGATCTAACCAGGGTTCGAAGCGTCACCTTC
CASSFDLTRVRSVTF
>TRBV5-1|TRBJ2-7|NA|NA
TGCGCCAGCAGCCCCACGGGGGAATCCTACGAGCAGTACTTC
CASSPTGESYEQYF
>TRBV27|TRBJ1-5|NA|TRBD1
TGTGCCAGCAGTATTACAGGGGGCGGGCAGCCCCAGCATTTT
CASSITGGGQPQHF
>TRBV27|TRBJ1-2|NA|NA
TGTGCCAGCAGTTCACTTCCGACATCCCAGGGCTATGGCTACACCTTC
CASSSLPTSQGYGYTF
>TRBV6-5|TRBJ1-1|NA|NA
TGTGCCAGCAGTTACGCAGGGAGGACTGAAGCTTTCTTT
CASSYAGRTEAFF
>TRBV29-1|TRBJ2-5|NA|NA
TGCAGCGTAGGACAGAACCGCCAAGAGACCCAGTACTTC
CSVGQNRQETQYF
>TRBV19|TRBJ2-5|NA|TRBD1
TGTGCCAGTAGGACAGGGGCTGGCGGGACCCAGTACTTC
CASRTGAGGTQYF
>TRBV5-6|TRBJ2-6|few|NA
TGTGCCAGCAGCCCGAGGGGGGGAAGATCTGGGGCCAACGTCCTGACTTTC
CASSPRGGRSGANVLTF
>TRBV28|TRBJ1-2|NA|NA
TGTGCCAGCAGATGGGGAGGGCGGTATGGCTACACCTTC
CASRWGGRYGYTF
>TRBV28|TRBJ1-2|NA|TRBD1
TGTGCCAGCAGAAGGGGACAGGGGTATGGCGGCTACACCTTC
CASRRGQGYGGYTF
>TRBV7-3|TRBJ2-1|NA|TRBD2
TGTGCCAGCAGCTCCACCACTAGCGGTGAGCAGTTCTTC
CASSSTTSGEQFF
>TRBV7-2|TRBJ1-5|NA|TRBD1
TGTGCCAGCAGCTCGTCCGGGACAGGGCTCAATCAGCCCCAGCATTTT
CASSSSGTGLNQPQHF
>TRBV11-2|TRBJ1-2|NA|NA
TGTGCCAGCAGCCCCTACCGACAGGAACGCGGTTTAGGCTACACCTTC
CASSPYRQERGLGYTF
>TRBV4-3|TRBJ2-1|NA|TRBD1
TGCGCCAGCAGCCAAGATCACAGTGACAGGGGCCCCCAGTTCTTC
CASSQDHSDRGPQFF